The 20 T cell receptor beta chains in this list originate from one sample, sequenced in a study of cytomegalovirus exposure and HLA in healthy donors. Use of 60 Vbeta and 13 Jbeta primers characterized the PCR. Produced via immunoSEQ multiplex PCR; TCRdb's table is partial and in-frame only. The table shows 65,000 to 85,000 clones, with around two thirds occurring only once. Sequencing was performed on PBMCs. The source of these receptors is a man aged 55 to 69 in good health and CMV-seropositive.

The gene calls are TRBV6-1 and TRBJ1-1, with D hard to call. Trimming removed 4 bases from V and 2 bases from J, with 2 bases in between. In germline, CDR1 is MNHNS, CDR2 SASEGT. The CDR3 sequence is 11 residues long. CDR3 amino acids: CASSANTEAFF. In nucleotides, the CDR3 is TGTGCCAGCAGTGCTAACACTGAAGCTTTCTTT.

Only a few counts were recorded for this clone. The chain uses TRBV18 and TRBJ2-5; a possible D gene is TRBD1 (5 bases). Judging by the DNA end, TRBJ2-7 fits better; the J call may be wrong. The CDR3 is 15 amino acids. Germline V gene sequence: CDR1 KGHSH, CDR2 LQKENI. The DNA for the CDR3 is TGTGCCAGCTCACCAACCACAGGTAACTCCTACGAGCAGTACTTC. It translates to CASSPTTGNSYEQYF.

This sequence joins TRBV27 and TRBJ2-5; D is possibly TRBD2 (5 bases). This CDR3 contains 16 residues. With 4 bases removed from V and 8 bases from J, the gap between germline ends came to 23 bases. Germline assignment: CDR1 MNHEY and CDR2 SMNVEV (reference sequence). In nucleotides, the CDR3 is TGTGCCAGCAGTTCCTTAGGCCGGGGTCCCTCGGATACCCAGTACTTC. This gives the protein CASSSLGRGPSDTQYF.

This chain joins TRBV4-3 and TRBJ2-7, with 9 bases that match TRBD2. V shed 3 bases and J 7 bases; nucleotides not matched to a gene: 10. This CDR3 spans 15 amino acids. Germline CDR1 reads LGHNA; CDR2 reads YSLEER. Written as DNA, the CDR3 is TGCGCCAGCAGCCAGGTAGCGGGGGCTCTGCGGGAGCAGTACTTC. Its protein product is CASSQVAGALREQYF.

This clone was counted a few times. This sequence joins TRBV11-2 and TRBJ1-1, with 7 bases lining up with TRBD1. Unmatched junction bases numbered 7, after V lost 6 bases and J lost 0 bases. Germline CDR1 SGHAT, CDR2 FQNNGV. This CDR3 has 15 residues. The CDR3 bases are TGTGCCAGCAGGGTGACAGGGTTCATGAACACTGAAGCTTTCTTT. This encodes CASRVTGFMNTEAFF.

This clone was detected a few times. Relative to the germline gene, one junction end is altered; a read error may explain this. The V gene is TRBV6-1, the J gene TRBJ1-2; maybe TRBD1 (6 bases). The V gene's germline CDR1 is MNHNS and CDR2 SASEGT. This CDR3 region has 12 residues. CDR3: CASSRTTGPWFF. The CDR3 coding sequence is TGTGCCAGCAGTCGTACGACAGGCCCCTGGTTCTTC.

The V gene is TRBV5-8, the J gene TRBJ1-3; TRBD1 matches at 7 bases. J lost 0 bases, V lost 5 bases, and 5 bases had no gene match. The V gene's germline CDR1 is SGHTS and CDR2 YDEGEE. CDR3 length: 15 residues. This CDR3 reads CASRVDRFSGNTIYF. The CDR3, as DNA: TGTGCCAGCAGAGTGGACAGGTTCTCTGGAAACACCATATATTTT.

The J gene is TRBJ2-7, the V gene TRBV5-1, with 8 bases identical to TRBD1. V was clipped by 4 bases and J by 3 bases; unmatched bases: 12. CDR1 and CDR2 (germline): SGHRS, YFSETQ. The CDR3 has 16 amino acids. The CDR3 protein is CASSPSQGAPRYEQYF. The CDR3 nucleotides are TGCGCCAGCAGCCCTTCCCAGGGGGCCCCTCGCTACGAGCAGTACTTC.

The chain combines TRBV4-1 with TRBJ1-3; D is uncertain. V shed 0 bases and J shed 0 bases, with 6 bases lying between them. The CDR3 is 15 amino acids. Germline V gene sequence: CDR1 MGHRA, CDR2 YSYEKL. The CDR3 DNA sequence: TGCGCCAGCAGCCAAGAGGCCGACTCTGGAAACACCATATATTTT. This gives the protein CASSQEADSGNTIYF.

J is TRBJ2-5 and V is TRBV9; tentative D call: TRBD1 (6 bases). The CDR3 totals 14 residues. Germline V gene sequence: CDR1 SGDLS, CDR2 YYNGEE. V was trimmed by 3 bases and J by 7 bases, leaving 16 bases between them. DNA for the CDR3: TGTGCCAGCAGCGCCCGGGACACCGTTAGGACCCAGTACTTC. It specifies CASSARDTVRTQYF.

V gene TRBV12-5 combines with J gene TRBJ1-5, with a possible D match to TRBD1 (6 bases). The CDR3 runs 20 residues. In germline, CDR1 is LGHNT, CDR2 FRNRAP. Trimming removed 0 bases at V and 2 bases at J, with 23 bases between. The CDR3 region is CASGLVVWDTLKRRNQPQHF. Written as DNA, the CDR3 is TGTGCTAGTGGTTTGGTGGTATGGGACACCCTCAAGCGTCGCAATCAGCCCCAGCATTTT.

The chain joins TRBV25-1 to TRBJ1-6, with 7 bases fitting TRBD1. The CDR3 consists of 17 residues. V trimming: 2 bases; J trimming: 10 bases; junction bases outside the gene matches: 14. Germline CDR1 MGHDK, CDR2 SYGVNS. The CDR3: CASSEPTGRFLGSPLHF. CDR3 coding DNA: TGTGCCAGCAGTGAACCGACAGGGCGGTTCTTGGGATCACCCCTCCACTTT.

The chain employs TRBV6-4 and TRBJ1-4, with TRBD1 matching over 9 bases. Germline CDR1 is MRHNA and CDR2 is SNTAGT. The V and J ends lost 0 bases and 6 bases, in that order; junction bases with no gene match: 23. The CDR3 loop spans 22 amino acids. The chain's CDR3 is CASSDSISGTGIFFPIDEKLFF. The CDR3 nucleotides are TGTGCCAGCAGTGACTCGATATCCGGGACAGGGATCTTTTTCCCCATAGATGAAAAACTGTTTTTT.

This clone was counted a few times. The chain employs TRBV7-8 and TRBJ1-4; perhaps TRBD1 as D (6 bases). Germline lookup yields CDR1 SGHVS and CDR2 FQNEAQ. V was shortened by 0 bases and J by 1 base, with 9 bases between the two germline ends. The CDR3 contains 16 residues. As DNA, the CDR3 is TGTGCCAGCAGCTTAGCGCCAGGGGTAACTAATGAAAAACTGTTTTTT. This sequence encodes CASSLAPGVTNEKLFF.

V usage is TRBV5-1 and J usage is TRBJ2-7; 7 bases map to TRBD1. Germline trimming cut 5 bases from V and 3 bases from J; bases unmatched to any gene: 5. CDR3 length: 13 residues. Germline CDR1 and CDR2: SGHRS and YFSETQ. This chain's CDR3 is CASRGTVSYEQYF. CDR3 DNA sequence: TGCGCCAGCAGAGGGACAGTGAGCTACGAGCAGTACTTC. Complete variable domain (other parts from reference TRBV5-1 and TRBJ2-7): KAGVTQTPRYLIKTRGQQVTLSCSPISGHRSVSWYQQTPGQGLQFLFEYFSETQRNKGNFPGRFSGRQFSNSRSEMNVSTLELGDSALYLCASRGTVSYEQYFGPGTRLTVT.

The chain employs TRBV11-3 and TRBJ2-1, with a weak D call TRBD1 (6 bases). This CDR3 has 13 amino acids. Per the germline V gene, CDR1 is SGHNT and CDR2 is YENEEA. V dropped 1 base and J dropped 6 bases, with 7 bases sitting between them. In DNA form, the CDR3 reads TGTGCCAGCAGCTTAGGGACAGTCAATGAGCAGTTCTTC. Protein sequence: CASSLGTVNEQFF.

This clone appeared a few times. The chain uses TRBV7-2 and TRBJ1-2; D may be TRBD1 (6 bases). Germline CDR1 reads SGHTA; CDR2 reads FQGNSA. Trimming left V 6 bases short and J 8 bases short, with 13 bases between. The CDR3 totals 12 residues. Here the CDR3 reads CASRGAGVGYTF. The CDR3 DNA follows: TGTGCCAGCAGGGGGGCAGGGGTAGGCTACACCTTC.

The J gene is TRBJ1-1, the V gene TRBV6-1, with D perhaps matching TRBD1 (6 bases). The CDR3 contains 14 residues. Germline V gene sequence: CDR1 MNHNS, CDR2 SASEGT. Trimming shortened V by 6 bases and J by 5 bases, and 16 bases separated the two germline ends. CDR3 sequence: CASRTGLMRTEAFF. In DNA, the CDR3 is TGTGCCAGCAGGACAGGCCTTATGAGGACTGAAGCTTTCTTT.

The chain joins TRBV28 to TRBJ2-5, with 7 bases identical to TRBD2. The length of the CDR3 is 13 residues. Per the germline V gene, CDR1 is MDHEN and CDR2 is SYDVKM. Trimming at V came to 3 bases and at J to 3 bases, leaving 1 base not matched to a gene. The CDR3 protein is CASSLGGEETQYF. CDR3 bases: TGTGCCAGCAGTTTGGGGGGGGAAGAGACCCAGTACTTC.

This clone was detected a few times. Relative to the germline gene, one junction end is altered; a read error may explain this. The chain links TRBV7-9 to TRBJ2-7; no clear D gene. This CDR3 contains 12 residues. Germline CDR1 reads SEHNR; CDR2 reads FQNEAQ (reference sequence). The CDR3 protein is CSSSLVIYEQYF. The CDR3 DNA reads TGTTCCAGCAGCTTAGTTATCTACGAGCAGTACTTC.